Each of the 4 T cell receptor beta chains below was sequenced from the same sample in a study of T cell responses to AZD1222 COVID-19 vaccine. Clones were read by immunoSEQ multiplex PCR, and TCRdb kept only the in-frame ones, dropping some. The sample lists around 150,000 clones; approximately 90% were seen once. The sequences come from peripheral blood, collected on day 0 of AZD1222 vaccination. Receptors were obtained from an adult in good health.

Written as DNA, the CDR3 is TGTGCCTCCGCCCGTGGACTAGAGAGTACGGGGCAGCAGTACTTC. Its translation is CASARGLESTGQQYF. This chain joins TRBV9 and TRBJ2-7, with 7 positions matching TRBD2. This CDR3 contains 15 residues. V shed 10 bases, J shed 8 bases, and the junction held 21 bases outside the gene matches. The V gene's germline CDR1 is SGDLS and CDR2 YYNGEE.

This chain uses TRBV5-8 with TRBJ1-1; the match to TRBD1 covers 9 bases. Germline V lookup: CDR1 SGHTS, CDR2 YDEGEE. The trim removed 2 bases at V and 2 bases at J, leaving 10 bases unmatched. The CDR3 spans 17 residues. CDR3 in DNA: TGTGCCAGCAGCTTAATAACCGGGACAGGGAGCAACACTGAAGCTTTCTTT. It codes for CASSLITGTGSNTEAFF.

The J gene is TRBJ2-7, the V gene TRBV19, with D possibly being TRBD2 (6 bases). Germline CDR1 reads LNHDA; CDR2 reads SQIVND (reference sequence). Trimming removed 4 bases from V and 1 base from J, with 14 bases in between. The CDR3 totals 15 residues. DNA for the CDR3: TGTGCCAGTAGTAGGATAGGAGGGGTTTCCTACGAGCAGTACTTC. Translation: CASSRIGGVSYEQYF. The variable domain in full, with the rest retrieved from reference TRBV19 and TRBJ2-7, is DGGITQSPKYLFRKEGQNVTLSCEQNLNHDAMYWYRQDPGQGLRLIYYSQIVNDFQKGDIAEGYSVSREKKESFPLTVTSAQKNPTAFYLCASSRIGGVSYEQYFGPGTRLTVT.

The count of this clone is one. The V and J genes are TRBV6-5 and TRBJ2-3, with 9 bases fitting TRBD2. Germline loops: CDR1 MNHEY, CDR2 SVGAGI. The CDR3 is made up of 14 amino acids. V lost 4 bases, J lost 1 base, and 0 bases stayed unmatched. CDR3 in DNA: TGTGCCAGCAGTTTAGCGGGGGGCACAGATACGCAGTATTTT. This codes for CASSLAGGTDTQYF.